This TCR beta chain came from a study of radiation and T cells in renal cell carcinoma. Here immunoSEQ multiplex PCR was the method, and the copy in TCRdb shows in-frame clones only, minus some. The sample has about 90,000 clones, around four fifths seen once. The time point: blood 4 weeks post-SBRT, at nephrectomy. The treatment denotes: 15 Gy SBRT to primary tumor, nephrectomy 4 weeks later. After removal of 7 bases from V and 7 bases from J, the junction contained 4 bases not matched to a gene. The CDR3 loop spans 11 amino acids. Germline V gene data show CDR1 as SQVTM and CDR2 as ANQGSEA. The receptor's source is a man in his fifties with renal cell carcinoma. This specimen consisted of blood, obtained from a patient whose treatment included radiotherapy and nephrectomy. This chain links TRBV29-1 with TRBJ2-7, with TRBD1 matching 10 bases. CDR3 sequence (DNA): TGCAGCGCATGGACAGGGGGAGAGCAGTACTTC. Translated, it gives CSAWTGGEQYF.